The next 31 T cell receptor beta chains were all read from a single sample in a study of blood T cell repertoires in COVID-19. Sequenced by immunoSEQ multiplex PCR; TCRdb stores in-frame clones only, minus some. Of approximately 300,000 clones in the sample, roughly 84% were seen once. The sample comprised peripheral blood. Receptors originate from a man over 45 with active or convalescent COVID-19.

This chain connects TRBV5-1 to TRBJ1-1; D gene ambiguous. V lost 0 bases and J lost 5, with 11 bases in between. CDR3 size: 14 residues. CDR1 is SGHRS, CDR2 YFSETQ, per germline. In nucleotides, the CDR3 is TGCGCCAGCAGCTTGGACGGGGTCGGGACTGAAGCTTTCTTT. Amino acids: CASSLDGVGTEAFF.

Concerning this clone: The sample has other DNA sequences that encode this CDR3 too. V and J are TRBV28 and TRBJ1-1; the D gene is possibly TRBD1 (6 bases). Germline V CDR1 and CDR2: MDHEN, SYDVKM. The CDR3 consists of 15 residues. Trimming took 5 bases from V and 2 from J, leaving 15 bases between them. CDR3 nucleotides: TGTGCCAGCAGTCCCAGAGGGGGGGCCAACACTGAAGCTTTCTTT. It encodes CASSPRGGANTEAFF.

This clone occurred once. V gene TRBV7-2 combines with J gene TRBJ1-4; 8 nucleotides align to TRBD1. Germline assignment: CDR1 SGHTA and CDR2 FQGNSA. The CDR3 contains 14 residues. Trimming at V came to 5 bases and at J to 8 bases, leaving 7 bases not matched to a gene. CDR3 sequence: CASSPRTGKEKLFF. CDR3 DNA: TGTGCCAGCAGCCCCCGGACAGGGAAGGAAAAACTGTTTTTT.

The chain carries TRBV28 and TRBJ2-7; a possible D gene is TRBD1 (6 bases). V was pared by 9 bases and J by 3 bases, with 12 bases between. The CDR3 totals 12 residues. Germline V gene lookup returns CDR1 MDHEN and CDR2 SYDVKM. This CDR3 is CASQGQNYEQYF. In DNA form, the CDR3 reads TGTGCCAGTCAAGGACAGAACTACGAGCAGTACTTC.

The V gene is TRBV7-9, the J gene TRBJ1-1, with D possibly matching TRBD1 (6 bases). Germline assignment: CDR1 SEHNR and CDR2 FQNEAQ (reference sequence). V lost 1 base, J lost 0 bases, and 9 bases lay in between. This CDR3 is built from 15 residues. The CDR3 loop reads CASSLGWDMNTEAFF. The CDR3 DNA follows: TGTGCCAGCAGCTTAGGTTGGGACATGAACACTGAAGCTTTCTTT.

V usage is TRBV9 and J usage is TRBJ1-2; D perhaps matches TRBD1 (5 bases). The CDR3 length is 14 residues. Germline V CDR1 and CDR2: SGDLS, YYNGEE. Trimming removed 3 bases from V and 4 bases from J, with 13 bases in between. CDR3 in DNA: TGTGCCAGCAGCGGTCAGGGCCTCCTCTATGGCTACACCTTC. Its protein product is CASSGQGLLYGYTF.

The CDR3 coding sequence is TGCGCCAGCAGCTTTGGGACAGACAACACTGAAGCTTTCTTT. This encodes CASSFGTDNTEAFF. The rearrangement links TRBV5-1 to TRBJ1-1, with 7 bases lining up with TRBD1. CDR3 length: 14 amino acids. Losses at the gene ends were 2 bases for V and 2 bases for J; bases not matched to a gene: 3. Germline CDR1 SGHRS, CDR2 YFSETQ.

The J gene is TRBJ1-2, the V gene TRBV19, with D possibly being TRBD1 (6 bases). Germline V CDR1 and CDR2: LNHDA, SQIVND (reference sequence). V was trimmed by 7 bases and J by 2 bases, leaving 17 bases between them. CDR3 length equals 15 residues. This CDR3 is CASTPGRGGNYGYTF. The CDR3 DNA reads TGTGCCAGTACCCCGGGCAGGGGTGGAAACTATGGCTACACCTTC.

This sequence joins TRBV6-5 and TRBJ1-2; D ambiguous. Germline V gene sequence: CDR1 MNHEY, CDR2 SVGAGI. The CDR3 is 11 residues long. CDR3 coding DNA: TGTGCGGGCGCACTTAACTATGGCTACACCTTC. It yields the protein CAGALNYGYTF.

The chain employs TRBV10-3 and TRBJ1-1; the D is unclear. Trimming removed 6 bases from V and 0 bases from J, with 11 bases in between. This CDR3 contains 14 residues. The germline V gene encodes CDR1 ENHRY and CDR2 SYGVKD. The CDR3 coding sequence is TGTGCCATCAGCCGTGAGCTCATGAACACTGAAGCTTTCTTT. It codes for CAISRELMNTEAFF.

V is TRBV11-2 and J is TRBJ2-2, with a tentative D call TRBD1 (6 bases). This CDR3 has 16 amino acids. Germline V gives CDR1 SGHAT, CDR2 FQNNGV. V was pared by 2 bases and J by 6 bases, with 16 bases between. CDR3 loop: CASSLSRTWGPGELFF. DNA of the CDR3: TGTGCCAGCAGCTTATCACGGACTTGGGGGCCCGGGGAGCTGTTTTTT.

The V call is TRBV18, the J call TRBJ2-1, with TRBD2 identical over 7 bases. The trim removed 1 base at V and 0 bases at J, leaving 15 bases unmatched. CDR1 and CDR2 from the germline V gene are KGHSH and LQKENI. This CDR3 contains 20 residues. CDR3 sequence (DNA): TGTGCCAGCTCACCACGAATAATCGATCGGCGGGAGAACTCCTACAATGAGCAGTTCTTC. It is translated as CASSPRIIDRRENSYNEQFF.

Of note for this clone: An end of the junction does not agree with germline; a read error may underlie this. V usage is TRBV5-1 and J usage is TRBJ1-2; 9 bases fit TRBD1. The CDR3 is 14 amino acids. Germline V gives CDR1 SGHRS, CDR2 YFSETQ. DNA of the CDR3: TGCGCCAGCAGCGCGACAGGGGGGAACTATGGCCACACCTTC. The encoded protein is CASSATGGNYGHTF.

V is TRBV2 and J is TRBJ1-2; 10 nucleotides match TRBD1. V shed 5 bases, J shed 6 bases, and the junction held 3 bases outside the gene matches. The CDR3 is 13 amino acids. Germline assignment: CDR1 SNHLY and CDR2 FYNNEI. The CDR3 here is CASSLGQGNGYTF. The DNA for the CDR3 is TGTGCCAGCAGTTTGGGACAGGGGAATGGCTACACCTTC.

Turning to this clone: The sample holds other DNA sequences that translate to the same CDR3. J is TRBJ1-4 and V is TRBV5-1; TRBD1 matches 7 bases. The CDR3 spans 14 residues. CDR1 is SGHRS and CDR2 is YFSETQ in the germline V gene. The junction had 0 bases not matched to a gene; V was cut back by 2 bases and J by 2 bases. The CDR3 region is CASSLQGTNEKLFF. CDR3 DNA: TGCGCCAGCAGCTTACAGGGGACTAATGAAAAACTGTTTTTT.

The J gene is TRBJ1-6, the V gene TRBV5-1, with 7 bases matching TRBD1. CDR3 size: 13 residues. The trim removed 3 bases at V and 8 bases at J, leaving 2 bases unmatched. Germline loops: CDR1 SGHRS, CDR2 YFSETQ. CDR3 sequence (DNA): TGCGCCAGCAGCTCCGGGACAGATTCACCCCTCCACTTT. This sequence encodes CASSSGTDSPLHF.

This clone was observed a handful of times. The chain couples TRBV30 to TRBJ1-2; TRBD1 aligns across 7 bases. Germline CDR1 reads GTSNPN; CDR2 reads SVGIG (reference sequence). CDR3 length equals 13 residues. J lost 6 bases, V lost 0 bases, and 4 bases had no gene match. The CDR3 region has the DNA TGTGCCTGGAGTGTACAGGGGATGCATGGCTACACCTTC. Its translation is CAWSVQGMHGYTF.

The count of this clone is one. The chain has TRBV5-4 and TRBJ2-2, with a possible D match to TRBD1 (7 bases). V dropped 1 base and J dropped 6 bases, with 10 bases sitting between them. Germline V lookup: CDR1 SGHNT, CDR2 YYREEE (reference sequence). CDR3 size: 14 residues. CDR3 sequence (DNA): TGTGCCAGCAGCTTGTCAGGGGGGCCCGGGGAGCTGTTTTTT. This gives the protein CASSLSGGPGELFF.

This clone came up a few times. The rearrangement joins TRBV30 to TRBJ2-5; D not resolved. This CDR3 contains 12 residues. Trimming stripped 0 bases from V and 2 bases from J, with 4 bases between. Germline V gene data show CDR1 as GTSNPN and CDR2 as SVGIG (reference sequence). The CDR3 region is CAWSVTQETQYF. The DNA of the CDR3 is TGTGCCTGGAGTGTCACTCAAGAGACCCAGTACTTC. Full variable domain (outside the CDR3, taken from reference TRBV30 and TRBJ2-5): SQTIHQWPATLVQPVGSPLSLECTVEGTSNPNLYWYRQAAGRGLQLLFYSVGIGQISSEVPQNLSASRPQDRQFILSSKKLLLSDSGFYLCAWSVTQETQYFGPGTRLLVL.

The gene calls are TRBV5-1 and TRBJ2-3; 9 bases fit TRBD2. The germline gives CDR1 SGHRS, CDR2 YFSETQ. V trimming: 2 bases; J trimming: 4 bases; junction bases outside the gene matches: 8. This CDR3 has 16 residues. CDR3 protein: CASSFDLAGLADTQYF. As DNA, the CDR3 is TGCGCCAGCAGCTTCGATCTAGCGGGATTGGCAGATACGCAGTATTTT.

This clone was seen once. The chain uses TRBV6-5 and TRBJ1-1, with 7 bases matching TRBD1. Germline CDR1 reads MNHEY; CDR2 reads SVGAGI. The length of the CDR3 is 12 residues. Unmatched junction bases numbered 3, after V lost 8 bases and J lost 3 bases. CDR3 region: CASRTGDTEAFF. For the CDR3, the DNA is TGTGCCAGCCGAACAGGGGACACTGAAGCTTTCTTT.

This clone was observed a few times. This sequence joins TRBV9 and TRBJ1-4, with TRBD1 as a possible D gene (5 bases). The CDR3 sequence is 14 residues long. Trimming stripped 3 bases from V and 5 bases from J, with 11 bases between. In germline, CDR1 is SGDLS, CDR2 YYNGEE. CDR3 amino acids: CASSAQGLNEKLFF. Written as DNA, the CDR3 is TGTGCCAGCAGCGCCCAGGGACTAAATGAAAAACTGTTTTTT.

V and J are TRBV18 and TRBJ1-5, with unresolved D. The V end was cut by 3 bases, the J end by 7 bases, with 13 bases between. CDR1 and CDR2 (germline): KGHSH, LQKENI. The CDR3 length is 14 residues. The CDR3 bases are TGTGCCAGCTCACCTAGGGAGGTCGAACAGCCCCAGCATTTT. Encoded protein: CASSPREVEQPQHF.

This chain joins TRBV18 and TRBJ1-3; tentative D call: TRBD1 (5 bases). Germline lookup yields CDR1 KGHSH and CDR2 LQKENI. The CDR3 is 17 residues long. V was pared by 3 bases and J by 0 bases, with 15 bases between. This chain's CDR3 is CASSPGQGDFSGNTIYF. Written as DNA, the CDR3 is TGTGCCAGCTCACCGGGGCAGGGCGACTTCTCTGGAAACACCATATATTTT.

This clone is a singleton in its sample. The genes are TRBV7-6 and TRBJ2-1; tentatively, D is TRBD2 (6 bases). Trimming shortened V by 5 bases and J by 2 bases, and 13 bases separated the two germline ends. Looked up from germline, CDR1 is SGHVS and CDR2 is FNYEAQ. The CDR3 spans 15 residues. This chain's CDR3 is CASSRSGSPYNEQFF. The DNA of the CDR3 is TGTGCCAGCAGCCGTTCCGGGAGTCCCTACAATGAGCAGTTCTTC.

The CDR3 sequence: CASSLGTPRQNFPRFCEQYF. In DNA, the CDR3 is TGTGCCAGCAGCCTAGGAACCCCCCGTCAAAACTTTCCCAGGTTCTGCGAGCAGTACTTC. The chain employs TRBV11-3 and TRBJ2-7, with no clear D. The CDR3 length is 20 residues. The germline gives CDR1 SGHNT, CDR2 YENEEA. Trimming pared 5 bases from V and 6 bases from J, leaving 35 bases between.

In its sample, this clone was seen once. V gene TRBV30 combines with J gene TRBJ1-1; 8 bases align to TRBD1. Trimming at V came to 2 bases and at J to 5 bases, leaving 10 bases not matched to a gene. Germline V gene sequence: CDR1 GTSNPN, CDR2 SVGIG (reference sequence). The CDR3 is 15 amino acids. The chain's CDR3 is CAWSRLDRDGTEAFF. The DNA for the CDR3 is TGTGCCTGGAGTAGACTGGACAGGGATGGGACTGAAGCTTTCTTT.

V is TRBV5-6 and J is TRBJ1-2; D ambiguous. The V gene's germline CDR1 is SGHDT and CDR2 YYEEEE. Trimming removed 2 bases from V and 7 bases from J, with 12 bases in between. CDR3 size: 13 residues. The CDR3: CASSLAFPTGYTF. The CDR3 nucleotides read TGTGCCAGCAGCTTAGCCTTCCCCACTGGCTACACCTTC. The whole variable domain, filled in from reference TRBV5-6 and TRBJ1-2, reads DAGVTQSPTHLIKTRGQQVTLRCSPKSGHDTVSWYQQALGQGPQFIFQYYEEEERQRGNFPDRFSGHQFPNYSSELNVNALLLGDSALYLCASSLAFPTGYTFGSGTRLTVV.

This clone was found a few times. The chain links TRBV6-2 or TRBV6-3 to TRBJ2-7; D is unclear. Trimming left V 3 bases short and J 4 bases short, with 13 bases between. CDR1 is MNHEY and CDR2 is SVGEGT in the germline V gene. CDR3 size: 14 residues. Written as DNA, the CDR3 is TGTGCCAGCAGTTATGTTCTAGGAATGTACGAGCAGTACTTC. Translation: CASSYVLGMYEQYF.

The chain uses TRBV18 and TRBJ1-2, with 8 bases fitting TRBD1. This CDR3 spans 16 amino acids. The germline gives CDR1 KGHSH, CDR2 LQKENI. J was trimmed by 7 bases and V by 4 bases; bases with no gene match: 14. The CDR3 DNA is TGTGCCAGCTCACGGACAGGGAATAAGGGTACAAGTGGCTACACCTTC. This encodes CASSRTGNKGTSGYTF.

The CDR3 sequence: CARRQGGGELFF. For the CDR3, the DNA is TGTGCCAGGAGACAGGGTGGAGGGGAGCTGTTTTTT. This sequence joins TRBV27 and TRBJ2-2; TRBD1 aligns across 7 bases. Germline CDR1 and CDR2: MNHEY and SMNVEV (reference sequence). This CDR3 region has 12 residues. V lost 9 bases, J lost 8 bases, and 6 bases stayed unmatched.